This note documents a single T cell receptor (beta chain) sequence. What it recognizes is unknown. This record belongs to a study of cytotoxic CD8 clonotypes in ibrutinib-treated CLL. Study-level information: Sequencing produced an average of roughly 230,000 productive templates and approximately 100,000 productive rearrangements per sample.

TCRdb keeps only in-frame clones here, not all; method: immunoSEQ multiplex PCR. The sample carries over 100,000 clones, under 70% recorded once. CDR1 and CDR2 (germline): SQVTM, ANQGSEA. Germline trimming cut 0 bases from V and 3 bases from J; bases unmatched to any gene: 5. This CDR3 is 15 amino acids long. Findings of the study overall: T-cell clonality at baseline went above that of age-matched healthy donors and rose and fell with circulating CD8+ T-cell counts. Rare overall, public clonotypes shrank or held steady under therapy. Rising at ibrutinib response, clonality subsequently fell back toward baseline at progression.

This chain links TRBV29-1 with TRBJ1-5; TRBD1 aligns across 7 bases. The sequence came from a human donor with chronic lymphocytic leukemia. The sequencing used PBMCs, collected after 24 months of ibrutinib treatment. The CDR3 here is CSVEDQGGPNQPQHF. CDR3 coding DNA: TGCAGCGTTGAAGATCAGGGGGGCCCCAATCAGCCCCAGCATTTT.